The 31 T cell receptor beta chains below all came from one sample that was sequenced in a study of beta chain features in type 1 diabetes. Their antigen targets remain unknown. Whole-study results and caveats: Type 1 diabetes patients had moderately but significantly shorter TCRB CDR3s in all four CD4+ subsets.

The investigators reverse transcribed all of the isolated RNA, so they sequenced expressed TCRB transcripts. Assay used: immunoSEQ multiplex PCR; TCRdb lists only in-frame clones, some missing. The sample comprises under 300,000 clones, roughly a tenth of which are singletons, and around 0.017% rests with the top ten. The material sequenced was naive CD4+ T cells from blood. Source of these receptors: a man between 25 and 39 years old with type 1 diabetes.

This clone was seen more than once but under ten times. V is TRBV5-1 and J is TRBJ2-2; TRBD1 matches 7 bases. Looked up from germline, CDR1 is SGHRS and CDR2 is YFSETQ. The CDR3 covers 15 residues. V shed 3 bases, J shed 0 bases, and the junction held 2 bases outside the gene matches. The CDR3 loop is CASSWDRPNTGELFF. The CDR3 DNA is TGCGCCAGCAGCTGGGACAGACCGAACACCGGGGAGCTGTTTTTT. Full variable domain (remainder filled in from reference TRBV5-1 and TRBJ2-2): KAGVTQTPRYLIKTRGQQVTLSCSPISGHRSVSWYQQTPGQGLQFLFEYFSETQRNKGNFPGRFSGRQFSNSRSEMNVSTLELGDSALYLCASSWDRPNTGELFFGEGSRLTVL.

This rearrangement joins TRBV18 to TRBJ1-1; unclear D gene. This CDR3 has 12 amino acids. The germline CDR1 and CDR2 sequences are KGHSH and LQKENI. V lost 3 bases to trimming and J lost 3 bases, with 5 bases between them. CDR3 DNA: TGTGCCAGCTCACCGGGAGACACTGAAGCTTTCTTT. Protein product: CASSPGDTEAFF.

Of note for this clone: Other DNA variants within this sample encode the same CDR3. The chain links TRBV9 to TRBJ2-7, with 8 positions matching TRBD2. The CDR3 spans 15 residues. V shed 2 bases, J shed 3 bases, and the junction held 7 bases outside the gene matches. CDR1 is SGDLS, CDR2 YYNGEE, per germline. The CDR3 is CASSVGSGGNYEQYF. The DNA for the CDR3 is TGTGCCAGCAGCGTGGGGAGCGGGGGAAACTACGAGCAGTACTTC.

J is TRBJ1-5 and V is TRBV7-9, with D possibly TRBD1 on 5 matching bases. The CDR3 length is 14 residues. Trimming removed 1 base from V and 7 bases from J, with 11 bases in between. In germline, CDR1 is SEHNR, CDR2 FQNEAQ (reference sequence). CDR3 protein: CASSLVSGDQPQHF. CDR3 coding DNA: TGTGCCAGCAGCTTAGTGTCGGGGGACCAGCCCCAGCATTTT.

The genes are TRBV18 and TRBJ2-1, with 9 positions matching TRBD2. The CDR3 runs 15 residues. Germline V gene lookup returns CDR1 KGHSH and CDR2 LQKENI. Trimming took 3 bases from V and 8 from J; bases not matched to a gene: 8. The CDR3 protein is CASSPGGLAVYEQFF. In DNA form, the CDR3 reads TGTGCCAGCTCACCCGGGGGACTAGCTGTCTATGAGCAGTTCTTC.

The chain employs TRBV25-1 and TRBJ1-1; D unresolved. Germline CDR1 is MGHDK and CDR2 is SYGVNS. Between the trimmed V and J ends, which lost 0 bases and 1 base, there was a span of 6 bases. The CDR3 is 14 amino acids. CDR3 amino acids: CASSEYTGNTEAFF. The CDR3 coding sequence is TGTGCCAGCAGTGAATATACGGGGAACACTGAAGCTTTCTTT.

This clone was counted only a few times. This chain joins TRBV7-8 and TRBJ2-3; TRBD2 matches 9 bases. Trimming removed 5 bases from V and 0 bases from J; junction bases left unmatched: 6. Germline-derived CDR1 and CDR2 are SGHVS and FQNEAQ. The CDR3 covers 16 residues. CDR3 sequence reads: CASSPAGGFSTDTQYF. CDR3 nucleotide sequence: TGTGCCAGCAGCCCAGCGGGGGGATTTAGCACAGATACGCAGTATTTT.

CDR3 in amino acids: CASRPRGNTEAFF. The CDR3 coding sequence is TGTGCCAGCAGACCCAGGGGGAACACTGAAGCTTTCTTT. V usage is TRBV7-9 and J usage is TRBJ1-1, with D perhaps matching TRBD1 (6 bases). Germline V gene sequence: CDR1 SEHNR, CDR2 FQNEAQ (reference sequence). V shed 6 bases and J shed 1 base, with 9 bases lying between them. CDR3 length: 13 amino acids.

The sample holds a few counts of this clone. This CDR3 is CASSVQGTQGYEQYF. The DNA of the CDR3 is TGTGCCAGCAGCGTACAGGGTACTCAGGGCTACGAGCAGTACTTC. V is TRBV7-3 and J is TRBJ2-7, with a weak D call TRBD1 (6 bases). Trimming cost V 5 bases and J 3 bases, with 17 bases left between them. Germline CDR1 reads SGHTA; CDR2 reads FQGTGA. The CDR3 contains 15 residues. The full variable domain, rest sourced from reference TRBV7-3 and TRBJ2-7, is GAGVSQTPSNKVTEKGKYVELRCDPISGHTALYWYRQSLGQGPEFLIYFQGTGAADDSGLPNDRFFAVRPEGSVSTLKIQRTERGDSAVYLCASSVQGTQGYEQYFGPGTRLTVT.

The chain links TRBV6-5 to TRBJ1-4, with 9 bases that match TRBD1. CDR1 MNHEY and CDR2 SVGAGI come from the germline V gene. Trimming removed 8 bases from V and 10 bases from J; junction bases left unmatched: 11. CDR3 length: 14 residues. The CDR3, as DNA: TGTGCCAGCGCCCTTGGGACAGGGAAGGGAAAACTGTTTTTT. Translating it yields CASALGTGKGKLFF.

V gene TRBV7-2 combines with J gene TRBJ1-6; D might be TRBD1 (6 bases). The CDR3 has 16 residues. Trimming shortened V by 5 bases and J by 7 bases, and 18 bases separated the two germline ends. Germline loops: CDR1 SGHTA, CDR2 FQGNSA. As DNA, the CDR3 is TGTGCCAGCAGCCCAAACAGGGCCGGCAACAATTCACCCCTCCACTTT. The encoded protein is CASSPNRAGNNSPLHF.

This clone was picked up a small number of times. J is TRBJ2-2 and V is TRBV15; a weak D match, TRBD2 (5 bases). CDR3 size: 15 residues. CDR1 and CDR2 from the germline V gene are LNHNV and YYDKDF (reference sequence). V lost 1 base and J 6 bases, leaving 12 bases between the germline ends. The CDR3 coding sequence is TGTGCCACCAGCAGAGTAGGAGAGGGCCCCGGGGAGCTGTTTTTT. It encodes CATSRVGEGPGELFF.

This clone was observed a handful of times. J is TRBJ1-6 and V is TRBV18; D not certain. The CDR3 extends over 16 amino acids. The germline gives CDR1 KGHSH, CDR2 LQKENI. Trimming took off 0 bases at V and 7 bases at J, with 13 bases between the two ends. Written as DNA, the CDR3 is TGTGCCAGCTCACCACCGTCTTCCAGGCTAAATTCACCCCTCCACTTT. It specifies CASSPPSSRLNSPLHF.

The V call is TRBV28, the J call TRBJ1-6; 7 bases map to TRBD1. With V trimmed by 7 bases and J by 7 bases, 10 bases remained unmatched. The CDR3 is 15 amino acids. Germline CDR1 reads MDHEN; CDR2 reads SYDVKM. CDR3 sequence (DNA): TGTGCCAGCACCCCGACAGGGTATAGAAATTCACCCCTCCACTTT. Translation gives CASTPTGYRNSPLHF.

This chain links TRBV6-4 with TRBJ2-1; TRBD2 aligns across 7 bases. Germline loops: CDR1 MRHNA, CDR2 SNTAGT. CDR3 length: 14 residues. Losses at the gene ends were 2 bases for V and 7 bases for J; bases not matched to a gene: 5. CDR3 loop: CASSDPPGGNEQFF. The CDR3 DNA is TGTGCCAGCAGTGACCCTCCCGGGGGGAATGAGCAGTTCTTC.

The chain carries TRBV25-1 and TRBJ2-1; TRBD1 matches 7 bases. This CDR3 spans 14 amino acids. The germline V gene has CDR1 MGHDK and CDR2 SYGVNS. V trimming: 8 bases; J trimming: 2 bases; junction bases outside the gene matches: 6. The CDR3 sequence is CASDRVGAYNEQFF. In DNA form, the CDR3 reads TGTGCCAGCGACAGGGTGGGGGCCTACAATGAGCAGTTCTTC.

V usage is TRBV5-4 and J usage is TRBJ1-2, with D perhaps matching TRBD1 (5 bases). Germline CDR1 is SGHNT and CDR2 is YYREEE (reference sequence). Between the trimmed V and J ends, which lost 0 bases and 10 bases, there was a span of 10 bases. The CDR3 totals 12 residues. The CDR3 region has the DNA TGTGCCAGCAGCTTGGACAGGATGGACTACACCTTC. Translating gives CASSLDRMDYTF.

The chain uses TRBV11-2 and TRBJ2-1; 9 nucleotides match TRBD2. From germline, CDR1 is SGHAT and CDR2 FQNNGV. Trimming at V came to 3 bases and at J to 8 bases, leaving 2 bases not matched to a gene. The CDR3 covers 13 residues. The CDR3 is CASSFQRGDEQFF. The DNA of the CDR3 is TGTGCCAGCAGCTTCCAGCGGGGGGATGAGCAGTTCTTC.

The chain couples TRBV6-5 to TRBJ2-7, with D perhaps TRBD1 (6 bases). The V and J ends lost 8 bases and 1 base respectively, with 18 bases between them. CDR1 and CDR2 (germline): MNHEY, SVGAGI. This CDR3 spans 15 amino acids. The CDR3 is CASSGTKVGSYEQYF. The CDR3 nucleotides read TGTGCCAGCTCCGGGACAAAAGTCGGATCCTACGAGCAGTACTTC.

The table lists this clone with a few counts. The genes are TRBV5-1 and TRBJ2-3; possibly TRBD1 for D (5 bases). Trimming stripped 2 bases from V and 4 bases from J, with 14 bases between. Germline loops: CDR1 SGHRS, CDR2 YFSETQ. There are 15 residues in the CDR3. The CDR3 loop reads CASSLRGWLADTQYF. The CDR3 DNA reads TGCGCCAGCAGCTTAAGGGGATGGTTAGCAGATACGCAGTATTTT.

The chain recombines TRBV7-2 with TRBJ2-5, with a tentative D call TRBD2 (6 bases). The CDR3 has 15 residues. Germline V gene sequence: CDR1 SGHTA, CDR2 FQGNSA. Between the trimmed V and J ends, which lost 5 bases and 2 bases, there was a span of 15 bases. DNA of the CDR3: TGTGCCAGCAGCCAGGGACTTACGATACAAGAGACCCAGTACTTC. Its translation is CASSQGLTIQETQYF.

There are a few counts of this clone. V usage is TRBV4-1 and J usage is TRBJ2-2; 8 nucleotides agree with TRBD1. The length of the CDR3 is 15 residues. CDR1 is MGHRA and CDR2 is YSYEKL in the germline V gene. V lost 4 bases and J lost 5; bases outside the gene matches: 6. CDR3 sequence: CASSLTGGRTGELFF. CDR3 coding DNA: TGCGCCAGCAGCCTTACAGGGGGGCGAACCGGGGAGCTGTTTTTT.

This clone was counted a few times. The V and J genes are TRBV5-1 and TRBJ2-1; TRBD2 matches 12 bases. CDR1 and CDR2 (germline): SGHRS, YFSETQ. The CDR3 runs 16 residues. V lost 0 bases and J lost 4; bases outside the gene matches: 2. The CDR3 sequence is CASSLGLAGEYNEQFF. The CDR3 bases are TGCGCCAGCAGCTTGGGACTAGCGGGGGAGTACAATGAGCAGTTCTTC.

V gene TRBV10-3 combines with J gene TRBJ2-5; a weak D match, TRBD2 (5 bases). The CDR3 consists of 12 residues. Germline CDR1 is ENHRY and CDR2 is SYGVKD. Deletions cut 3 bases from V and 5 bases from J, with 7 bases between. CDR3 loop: CAISDGEETQYF. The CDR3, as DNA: TGTGCCATCAGTGACGGGGAGGAGACCCAGTACTTC.

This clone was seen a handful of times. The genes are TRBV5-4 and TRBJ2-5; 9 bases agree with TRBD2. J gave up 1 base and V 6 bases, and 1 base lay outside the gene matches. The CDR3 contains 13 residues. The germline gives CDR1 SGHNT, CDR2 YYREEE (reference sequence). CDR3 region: CASTAGGQETQYF. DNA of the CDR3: TGTGCCAGCACAGCGGGGGGCCAAGAGACCCAGTACTTC.

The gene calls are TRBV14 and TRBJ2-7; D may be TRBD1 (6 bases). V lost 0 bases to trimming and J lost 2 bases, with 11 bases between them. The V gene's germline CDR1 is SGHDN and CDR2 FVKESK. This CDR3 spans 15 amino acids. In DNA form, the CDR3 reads TGTGCCAGCAGCCAAGACGGGAACAGGGCCTACGAGCAGTACTTC. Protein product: CASSQDGNRAYEQYF.

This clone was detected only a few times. The CDR3 sequence is CASSQTDYGYTF. CDR3 nucleotide sequence: TGTGCCAGCAGCCAAACGGACTATGGCTACACCTTC. V usage is TRBV4-2 and J usage is TRBJ1-2; D is uncertain. The CDR3 sequence is 12 residues long. CDR1 is LGHNA, CDR2 YNFKEQ, per germline. V gave up 2 bases and J gave up 3 bases, with 4 bases separating them.

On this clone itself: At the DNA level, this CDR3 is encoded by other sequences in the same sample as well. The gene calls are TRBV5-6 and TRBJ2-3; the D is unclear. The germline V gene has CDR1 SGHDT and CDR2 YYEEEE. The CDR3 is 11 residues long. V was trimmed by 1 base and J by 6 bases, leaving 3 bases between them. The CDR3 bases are TGTGCCAGCAGCTTGCGGGATACGCAGTATTTT. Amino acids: CASSLRDTQYF.

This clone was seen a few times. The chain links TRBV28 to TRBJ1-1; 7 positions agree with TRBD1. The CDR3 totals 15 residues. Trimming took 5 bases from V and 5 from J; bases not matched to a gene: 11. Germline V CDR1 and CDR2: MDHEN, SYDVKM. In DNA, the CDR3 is TGTGCCAGCAGTCTACCTTCCAGGGGGTTAACTGAAGCTTTCTTT. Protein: CASSLPSRGLTEAFF.

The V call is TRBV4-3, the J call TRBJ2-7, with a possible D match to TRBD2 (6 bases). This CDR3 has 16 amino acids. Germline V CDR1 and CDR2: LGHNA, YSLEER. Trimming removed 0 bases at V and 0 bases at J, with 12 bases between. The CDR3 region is CASSQDLGLSSYEQYF. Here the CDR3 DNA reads TGCGCCAGCAGCCAAGATCTAGGACTAAGCTCCTACGAGCAGTACTTC.

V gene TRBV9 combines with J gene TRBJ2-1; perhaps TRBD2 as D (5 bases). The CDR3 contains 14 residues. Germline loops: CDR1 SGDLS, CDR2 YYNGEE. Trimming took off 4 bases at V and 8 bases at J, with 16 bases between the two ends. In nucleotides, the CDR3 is TGTGCCAGCAGCCTCGTTCCGGGATTCGATGAGCAGTTCTTC. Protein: CASSLVPGFDEQFF.